This T cell receptor (beta chain) was captured by sequencing in a study of shared clonotypes between healthy human individuals. Findings and limits, study-wide: Four donors had roughly 5% of their naive CD4 clonotypes in common.

As regards this clone: What it recognizes is unknown.

Researchers ran the assay at a deep level. Original data processing: There were no quality scores in the junction-only immunoSEQ sequences, so filtering differed. Data came from immunoSEQ multiplex PCR; TCRdb stores just in-frame clones and leaves some out. The V and J calls and the clone size are those of that table, but D and trimming were determined from the DNA. The sample has approximately 500,000 clones, roughly 95% seen once. Looked up from germline, CDR1 is SGHRS and CDR2 is YFSETQ. The CDR3 extends over 17 amino acids. Unmatched junction bases numbered 6, after V lost 4 bases and J lost 2 bases.

The TCR comes from a woman in her twenties or thirties in good health. The chain joins TRBV5-1 to TRBJ2-6; 10 positions match TRBD1. The sequenced material came from naive CD4+ T cells sorted from blood. As for subset: CD45RA+ positively selected. CDR3 loop: CASSTPGQGTGANVLTF. DNA of the CDR3: TGCGCCAGCAGCACCCCGGGACAGGGGACTGGGGCCAACGTCCTGACTTTC.